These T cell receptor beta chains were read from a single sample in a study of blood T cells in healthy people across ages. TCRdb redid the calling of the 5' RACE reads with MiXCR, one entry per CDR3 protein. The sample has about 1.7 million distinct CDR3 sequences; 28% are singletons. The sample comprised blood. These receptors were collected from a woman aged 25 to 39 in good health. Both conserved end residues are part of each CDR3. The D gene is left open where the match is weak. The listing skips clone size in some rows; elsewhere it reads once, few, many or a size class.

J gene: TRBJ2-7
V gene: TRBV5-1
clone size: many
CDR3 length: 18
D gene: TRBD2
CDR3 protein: CASSSSPASGSPSYEQYF
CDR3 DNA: TGCGCCAGCAGCTCAAGTCCGGCTAGCGGGAGTCCCTCCTACGAGCAGTACTTC

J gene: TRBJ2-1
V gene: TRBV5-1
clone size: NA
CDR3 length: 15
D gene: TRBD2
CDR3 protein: CASSLAAGGPDEQFF
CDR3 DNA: TGCGCCAGCAGCTTGGCCGCGGGGGGGCCCGATGAGCAGTTCTTC

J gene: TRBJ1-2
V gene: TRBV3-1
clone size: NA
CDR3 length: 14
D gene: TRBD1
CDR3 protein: CASSRRDRVRGYTF
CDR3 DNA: TGTGCCAGCAGCCGCCGGGACAGGGTGCGAGGCTACACCTTC

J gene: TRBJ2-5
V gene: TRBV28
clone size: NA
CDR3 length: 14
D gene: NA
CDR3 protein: CASSRRVVEETQYF
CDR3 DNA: TGTGCCAGCAGTCGCCGAGTAGTGGAAGAGACCCAGTACTTC

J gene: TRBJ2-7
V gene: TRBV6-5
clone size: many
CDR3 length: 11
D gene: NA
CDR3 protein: CASSYLSVQYF
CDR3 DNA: TGTGCCAGCAGTTACTTAAGCGTGCAGTACTTC

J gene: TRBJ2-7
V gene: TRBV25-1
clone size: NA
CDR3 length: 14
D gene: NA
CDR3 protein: CASSDPAGTYEQYF
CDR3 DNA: TGTGCCAGCAGTGACCCAGCGGGTACCTACGAGCAGTACTTC

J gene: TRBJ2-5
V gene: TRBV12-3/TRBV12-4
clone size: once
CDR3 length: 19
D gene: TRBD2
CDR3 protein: CASRAVGRRGLAGVVEQYF
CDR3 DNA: TGTGCTAGCAGGGCGGTCGGTCGGAGAGGGCTAGCGGGGGTAGTTGAGCAGTACTTC

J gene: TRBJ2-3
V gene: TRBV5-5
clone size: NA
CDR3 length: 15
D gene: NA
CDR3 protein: CASSLKDGITDTQYF
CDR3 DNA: TGTGCCAGCAGCCTAAAGGACGGAATCACAGATACGCAGTATTTT

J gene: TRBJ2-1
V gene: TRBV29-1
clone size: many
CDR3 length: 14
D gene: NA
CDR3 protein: CSVRGLSSYNEQFF
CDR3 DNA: TGCAGCGTTAGAGGACTTAGCTCCTACAATGAGCAGTTCTTC

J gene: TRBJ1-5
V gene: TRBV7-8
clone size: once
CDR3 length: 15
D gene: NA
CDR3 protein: CANSVQPNSNQPQHF
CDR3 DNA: TGTGCCAACAGCGTACAGCCTAATAGCAATCAGCCCCAGCATTTT

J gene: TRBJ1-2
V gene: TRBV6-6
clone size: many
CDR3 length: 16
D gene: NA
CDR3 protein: CASRDRLREGRGGYTF
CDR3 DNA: TGTGCCAGCAGGGATAGACTCAGGGAAGGGCGCGGTGGCTACACCTTC

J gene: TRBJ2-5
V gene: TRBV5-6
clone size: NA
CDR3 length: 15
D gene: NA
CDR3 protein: CASSLDGTVRETQYF
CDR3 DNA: TGTGCCAGCAGCTTGGATGGGACCGTCCGAGAGACCCAGTACTTC

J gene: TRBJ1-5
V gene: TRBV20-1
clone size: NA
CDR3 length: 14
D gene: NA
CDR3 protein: CSARSSARIEPQHF
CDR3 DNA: TGCAGTGCTAGAAGTTCGGCGCGGATTGAGCCCCAGCATTTT

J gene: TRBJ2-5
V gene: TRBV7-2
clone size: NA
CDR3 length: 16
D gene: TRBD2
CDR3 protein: CASSLRGPLAGLEQYF
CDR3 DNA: TGTGCCAGCAGCTTAAGGGGGCCACTAGCGGGCTTAGAGCAGTACTTC

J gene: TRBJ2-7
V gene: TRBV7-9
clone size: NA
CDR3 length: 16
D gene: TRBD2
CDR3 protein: CASSHLSGGVLHEQYF
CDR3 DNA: TGTGCCAGCAGCCATCTGAGCGGGGGGGTTCTTCACGAGCAGTACTTC

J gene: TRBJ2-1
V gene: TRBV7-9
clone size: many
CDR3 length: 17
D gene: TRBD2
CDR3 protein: CASSPVLAGLSYNEQFF
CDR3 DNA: TGTGCCAGCAGTCCTGTACTAGCGGGACTCTCCTACAATGAGCAGTTCTTC

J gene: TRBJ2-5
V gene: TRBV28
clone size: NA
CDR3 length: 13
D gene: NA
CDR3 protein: CAIRGGGGETQYF
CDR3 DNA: TGTGCCATCAGGGGGGGCGGTGGCGAGACCCAGTACTTC

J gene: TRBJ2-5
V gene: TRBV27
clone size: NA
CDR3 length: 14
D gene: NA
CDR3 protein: CASSWTDTQETQYF
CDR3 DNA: TGTGCCAGCAGCTGGACGGACACCCAAGAGACCCAGTACTTC

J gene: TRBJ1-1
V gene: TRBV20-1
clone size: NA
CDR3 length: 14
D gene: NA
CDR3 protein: CSTSSGQPNTEAFF
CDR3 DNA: TGCAGTACTAGTTCCGGACAGCCGAACACTGAAGCTTTCTTT

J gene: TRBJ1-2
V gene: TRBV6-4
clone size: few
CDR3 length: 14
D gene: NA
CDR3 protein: CASDNRDHLGGYTF
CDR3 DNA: TGTGCCAGCGATAACAGGGACCACCTCGGTGGCTACACCTTC

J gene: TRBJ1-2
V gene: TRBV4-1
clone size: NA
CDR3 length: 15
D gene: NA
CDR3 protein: CASSQGGLSAYGYTF
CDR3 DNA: TGCGCCAGCAGCCAAGGGGGGTTGTCGGCCTATGGCTACACCTTC

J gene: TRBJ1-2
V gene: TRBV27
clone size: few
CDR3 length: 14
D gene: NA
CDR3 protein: CASSSPGTTYGYTF
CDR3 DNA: TGTGCCAGCAGTTCCCCCGGGACAACCTATGGCTACACCTTC

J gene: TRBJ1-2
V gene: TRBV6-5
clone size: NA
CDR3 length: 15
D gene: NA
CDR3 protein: CASSLRRTSSFGYTF
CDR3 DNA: TGTGCCAGCAGTCTGCGCAGGACATCCTCCTTTGGCTACACCTTC

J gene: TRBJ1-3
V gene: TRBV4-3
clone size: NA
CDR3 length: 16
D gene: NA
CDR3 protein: CASSQEKGDPRNTIYF
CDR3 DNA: TGCGCCAGCAGCCAAGAAAAGGGGGACCCAAGAAACACCATATATTTT

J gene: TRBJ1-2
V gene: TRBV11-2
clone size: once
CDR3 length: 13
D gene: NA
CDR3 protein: CASSLEATYGYTF
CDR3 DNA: TGTGCCAGCAGCTTAGAAGCCACATATGGCTACACCTTC

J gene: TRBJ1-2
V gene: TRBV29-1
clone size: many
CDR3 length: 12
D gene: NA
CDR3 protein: CSVREGSYGYTF
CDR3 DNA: TGCAGCGTCAGGGAGGGCAGCTATGGCTACACCTTC

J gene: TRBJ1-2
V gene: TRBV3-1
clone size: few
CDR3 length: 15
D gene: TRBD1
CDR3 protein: CASSQRDRGIYGYTF
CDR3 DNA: TGTGCCAGCAGCCAACGGGACAGGGGGATCTATGGCTACACCTTC

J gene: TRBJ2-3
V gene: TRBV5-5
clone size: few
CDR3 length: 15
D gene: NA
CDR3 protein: CASSLVAVRTDTQYF
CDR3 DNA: TGTGCCAGCAGCTTGGTCGCCGTCCGCACAGATACGCAGTATTTT

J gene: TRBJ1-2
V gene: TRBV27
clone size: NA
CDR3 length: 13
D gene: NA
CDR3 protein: CASSTTQGLGYTF
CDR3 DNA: TGTGCCAGCAGTACTACGCAGGGTTTAGGCTACACCTTC

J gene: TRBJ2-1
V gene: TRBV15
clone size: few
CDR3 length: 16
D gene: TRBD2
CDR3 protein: CATSRVLAGGRNEQFF
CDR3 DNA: TGTGCCACCAGCAGGGTCCTAGCGGGAGGCCGGAATGAGCAGTTCTTC

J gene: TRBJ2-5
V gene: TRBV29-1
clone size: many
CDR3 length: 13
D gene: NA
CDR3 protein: CSGIQDLQETQYF
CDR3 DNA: TGCAGCGGAATACAGGACCTCCAAGAGACCCAGTACTTC

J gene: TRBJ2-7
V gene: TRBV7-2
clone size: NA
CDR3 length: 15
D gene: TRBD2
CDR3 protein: CASSRPGLGDNEQYF
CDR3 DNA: TGTGCCAGCAGCCGACCGGGACTAGGGGACAATGAGCAGTACTTC

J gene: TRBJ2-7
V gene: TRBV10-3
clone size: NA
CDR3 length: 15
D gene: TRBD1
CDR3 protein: CAINGRTGVWYERYF
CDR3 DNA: TGTGCCATCAATGGCCGCACAGGGGTTTGGTACGAGCGGTACTTC

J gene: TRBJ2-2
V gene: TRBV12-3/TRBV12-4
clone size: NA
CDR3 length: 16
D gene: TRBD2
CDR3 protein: CASSRLLSGSTGELFF
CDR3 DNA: TGTGCCAGCAGCAGACTTTTAAGCGGGAGCACCGGGGAGCTGTTTTTT

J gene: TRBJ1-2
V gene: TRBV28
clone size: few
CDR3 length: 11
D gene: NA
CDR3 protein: CASGVNYGYTF
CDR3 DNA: TGTGCCAGCGGAGTAAACTATGGCTACACCTTC

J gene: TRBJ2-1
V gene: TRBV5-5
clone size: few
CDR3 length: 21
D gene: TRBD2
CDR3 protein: CASSLVPSTSGGAIRYNEQFF
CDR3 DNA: TGTGCCAGCAGCTTGGTGCCCTCCACTAGCGGGGGGGCCATACGCTACAATGAGCAGTTCTTC

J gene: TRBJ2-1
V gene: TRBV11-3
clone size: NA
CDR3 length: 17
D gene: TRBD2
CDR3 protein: CASSLGRASGRASEQFF
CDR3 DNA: TGTGCCAGCAGCTTAGGAAGGGCGAGCGGGAGGGCCAGTGAGCAGTTCTTC

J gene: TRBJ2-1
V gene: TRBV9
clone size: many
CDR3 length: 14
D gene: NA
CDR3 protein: CASSVGVTLSEQFF
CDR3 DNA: TGTGCCAGCAGCGTAGGAGTAACGTTGAGTGAGCAGTTCTTC

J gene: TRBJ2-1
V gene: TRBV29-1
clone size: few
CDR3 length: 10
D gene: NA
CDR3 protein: CSVGADEQFF
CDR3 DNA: TGCAGCGTTGGTGCGGATGAGCAGTTCTTC

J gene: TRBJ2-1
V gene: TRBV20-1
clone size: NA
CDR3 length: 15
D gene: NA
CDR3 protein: CSAQNPGTSSDEQFF
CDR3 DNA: TGCAGTGCGCAAAATCCCGGGACGTCCAGCGATGAGCAGTTCTTC